Each of the 28 T cell receptor beta chains below was sequenced from the same sample in a study of blood T cells in healthy people across ages. Then a second PCR, running roughly 7 to 11 cycles, was carried out with a sample-barcoded 5' primer and a J-beta primer mix. TCRdb itself ran the 5' RACE reads through MiXCR, one entry per CDR3 protein. Of 1.5 million to 2 million distinct CDR3 sequences listed, roughly two fifths were seen once; the top ten hold 23%. The sequenced sample consisted of blood. The receptors shown here come from a human donor in good health.

This clonotype was observed a few times. CDR3 bases: TGCAGTGCTAGCGACCTTTTGGATACGCAGTATTTT. Translation gives CSASDLLDTQYF. The chain combines TRBV20-1 with TRBJ2-3; D ambiguous. V was shortened by 3 bases and J by 6 bases, with 10 bases between the two germline ends. The CDR3 totals 12 residues. The germline CDR1 and CDR2 sequences are DFQATT and SNEGSKA (reference sequence).

This clonotype was found a few times. The gene calls are TRBV20-1 and TRBJ1-6; D not certain. There are 19 residues in the CDR3. The germline V and J ends were trimmed by 7 bases and 0 bases, with 25 bases remaining between them. Germline CDR1 reads DFQATT; CDR2 reads SNEGSKA (reference sequence). The CDR3 is CSGERTKTLHISYNSPLHF. Here the CDR3 DNA reads TGCAGTGGAGAGAGAACAAAAACCTTACACATCTCCTATAATTCACCCCTCCACTTT.

The chain employs TRBV5-1 and TRBJ2-7; 11 positions agree with TRBD1. V shed 4 bases, J shed 4 bases, and the junction held 10 bases outside the gene matches. Per germline, CDR1 SGHRS and CDR2 YFSETQ. The CDR3 sequence is 16 residues long. The CDR3 spells CASSTHTGTGGYEQYF. DNA for the CDR3: TGCGCCAGCAGCACACACACCGGGACAGGGGGATACGAGCAGTACTTC.

This clonotype has just a few counts. The chain carries TRBV5-4 and TRBJ1-2; tentative D call: TRBD1 (6 bases). The length of the CDR3 is 14 residues. Germline values: CDR1 SGHNT, CDR2 YYREEE (reference sequence). V dropped 0 bases and J dropped 3 bases, with 9 bases sitting between them. The DNA for the CDR3 is TGTGCCAGCAGCTTGGCCGCAGGGGACTATGGCTACACCTTC. This gives the protein CASSLAAGDYGYTF. Using reference TRBV5-4 and TRBJ1-2 for the parts outside the CDR3, the full variable domain is ETGVTQSPTHLIKTRGQQVTLRCSSQSGHNTVSWYQQALGQGPQFIFQYYREEENGRGNFPPRFSGLQFPNYSSELNVNALELDDSALYLCASSLAAGDYGYTFGSGTRLTVV.

V is TRBV4-2 and J is TRBJ1-2; the match to TRBD1 covers 11 bases. Germline CDR1 LGHNA, CDR2 YNFKEQ. J was trimmed by 7 bases and V by 3 bases; bases with no gene match: 7. CDR3 size: 15 residues. CDR3 nucleotides: TGTGCCAGCAGCCAGGGAGGACAGGGGGCGCTTGGCTACACCTTC. This translates into CASSQGGQGALGYTF.

The chain employs TRBV7-2 and TRBJ2-4; no definite D call. The J call may be faulty, since TRBJ2-7 better matches the DNA end. CDR1 and CDR2 from the germline V gene are SGHTA and FQGNSA. This CDR3 is built from 15 residues. This chain's CDR3 is CASSPLGFAPYEQYF. In DNA form, the CDR3 reads TGTGCCAGCAGCCCCCTGGGTTTCGCCCCCTACGAGCAGTACTTC.

The J gene is TRBJ2-7, the V gene TRBV4-3; possibly TRBD1 for D (6 bases). V was pared by 1 base and J by 3 bases, with 13 bases between. From germline, CDR1 is LGHNA and CDR2 YSLEER. The CDR3 contains 15 residues. The CDR3 sequence is CASSQVWQGSYEQYF. CDR3 nucleotides: TGCGCCAGCAGCCAAGTTTGGCAGGGGAGCTACGAGCAGTACTTC.

This clonotype was observed a few times. The DNA of the CDR3 is TGCGCCAGCAGCCAAGTTTTCTACACAGATACGCAGTATTTT. It codes for CASSQVFYTDTQYF. The chain joins TRBV4-1 to TRBJ2-3; D is ambiguous. CDR1 is MGHRA, CDR2 YSYEKL, per germline. The CDR3 extends over 14 amino acids. V lost 1 base, J lost 2 bases, and 7 bases lay in between.

The rearrangement links TRBV7-2 to TRBJ1-2; D not resolved. The CDR3 spans 14 residues. V lost 3 bases, J lost 3 bases, and 11 bases lay in between. The germline CDR1 and CDR2 sequences are SGHTA and FQGNSA. CDR3 nucleotide sequence: TGTGCCAGCAGCTTTTCGGAACAGTACTATGGCTACACCTTC. This translates into CASSFSEQYYGYTF.

V and J are TRBV6-2 or TRBV6-3 and TRBJ1-5; a possible D gene is TRBD1 (6 bases). The V and J ends lost 6 bases and 4 bases respectively, with 19 bases between them. CDR1 and CDR2 (germline): MNHEY, SVGEGT. This CDR3 is built from 16 residues. The CDR3 sequence is CASSLPRGQGNQPQHF. In DNA form, the CDR3 reads TGTGCCAGCAGCCTCCCCCGAGGGCAGGGGAATCAGCCCCAGCATTTT.

V and J are TRBV7-2 and TRBJ2-6; D not resolved. The CDR3 extends over 16 amino acids. The germline V gene encodes CDR1 SGHTA and CDR2 FQGNSA. Trimming took 3 bases from V and 2 from J, leaving 11 bases between them. The CDR3 DNA reads TGTGCCAGCAGCTTTACACGGTTCGCTGGGGCCAACGTCCTGACTTTC. This codes for CASSFTRFAGANVLTF.

There are a few counts of this clonotype. The chain is built from TRBV20-1 and TRBJ2-5, with D perhaps TRBD2 (6 bases). Trimming pared 6 bases from V and 11 bases from J, leaving 13 bases between. The germline V gene encodes CDR1 DFQATT and CDR2 SNEGSKA (reference sequence). The CDR3 length is 10 residues. The CDR3 DNA reads TGCAGTGCCGGGGGTGCCAGGCAGTACTTC. It specifies CSAGGARQYF.

This clonotype occurred a few times. The CDR3 protein is CSPDPTGGRTEAFF. Here the CDR3 DNA reads TGCAGCCCAGATCCGACAGGGGGTAGGACTGAAGCTTTCTTT. This chain joins TRBV29-1 and TRBJ1-1, with TRBD1 matching 9 bases. Germline V lookup: CDR1 SQVTM, CDR2 ANQGSEA. V lost 8 bases and J lost 5; bases outside the gene matches: 12. This CDR3 contains 14 residues.

This clonotype appeared once. The rearrangement uses TRBV3-1 and TRBJ2-3; possible D gene TRBD1, 5 bases. Per the germline V gene, CDR1 is LGHDT and CDR2 is YNNKEL (reference sequence). This CDR3 has 16 residues. V lost 1 base and J lost 1, with 12 bases in between. CDR3 in amino acids: CASSQVFSRGTDTQYF. In DNA, the CDR3 is TGTGCCAGCAGCCAAGTTTTCAGCAGGGGCACAGATACGCAGTATTTT.

With respect to this clonotype: One base away lies a much larger clone, so this may be a sequencing read error. The chain carries TRBV7-9 and TRBJ2-1; D remains unclear. The CDR3 spans 13 residues. Germline CDR1 SEHNR, CDR2 FQNEAQ (reference sequence). The V end lost 4 bases, the J end lost 4 bases, and 8 bases lay between the germline ends. The CDR3 loop reads CASSWSGYNEQFF. The CDR3 DNA follows: TGTGCCAGCAGCTGGTCAGGTTACAATGAGCAGTTCTTC.

The chain uses TRBV24-1 and TRBJ1-1; TRBD1 agrees at 10 bases. Germline CDR1 KGHDR, CDR2 SFDVKD. The CDR3 spans 15 residues. Trimming took 4 bases from V and 4 from J; bases not matched to a gene: 5. CDR3 in amino acids: CATSDPRTGGTEAFF. CDR3 nucleotides: TGTGCCACCAGTGACCCTAGGACAGGGGGCACTGAAGCTTTCTTT.

The chain is built from TRBV28 and TRBJ1-6; 8 bases line up with TRBD1. V was pared by 3 bases and J by 8 bases, with 9 bases of the junction left unmatched. Germline-derived CDR1 and CDR2 are MDHEN and SYDVKM. The CDR3 contains 16 residues. The CDR3 coding sequence is TGTGCCAGCAGTTTTCCCAGGGGGCGTCTGTATTCACCCCTCCACTTT. Amino acid sequence: CASSFPRGRLYSPLHF.

This chain joins TRBV14 and TRBJ2-4; tentative D call: TRBD1 (6 bases). The CDR3 contains 16 residues. Trimming stripped 0 bases from V and 3 bases from J, with 12 bases between. Looked up from germline, CDR1 is SGHDN and CDR2 is FVKESK. CDR3 in DNA: TGTGCCAGCAGCCAAGAACGGACAGTAGGCAAAAACATTCAGTACTTC. Its translation: CASSQERTVGKNIQYF.

This clonotype showed up many times. The chain couples TRBV6-5 to TRBJ2-7, with 9 bases matching TRBD1. CDR1 is MNHEY, CDR2 SVGAGI, per germline. The length of the CDR3 is 15 residues. V gave up 5 bases and J gave up 4 bases; unmatched junction bases: 9. CDR3 loop: CASSRTGQGGYEQYF. CDR3 nucleotide sequence: TGTGCCAGCAGTCGAACGGGACAGGGAGGTTACGAGCAGTACTTC.

V gene TRBV6-2 or TRBV6-3 combines with J gene TRBJ2-1; a possible D gene is TRBD1 (5 bases). CDR3 length: 13 residues. Deletions cut 2 bases from V and 8 bases from J, with 10 bases between. In germline, CDR1 is MNHEY, CDR2 SVGEGT. The CDR3 nucleotides read TGTGCCAGCAGTTACCGCAGGGAAGATGAGCAGTTCTTC. It codes for CASSYRREDEQFF.

This chain joins TRBV29-1 and TRBJ2-5; no firm D call. Germline CDR1 is SQVTM and CDR2 is ANQGSEA. There are 12 residues in the CDR3. Trimming left V 0 bases short and J 8 bases short, with 10 bases between. The CDR3 loop reads CSVEEEPPTQYF. The CDR3, as DNA: TGCAGCGTTGAAGAAGAACCCCCCACCCAGTACTTC.

The chain couples TRBV5-6 to TRBJ1-5; D call uncertain. Germline V gene lookup returns CDR1 SGHDT and CDR2 YYEEEE. The V end was cut by 2 bases, the J end by 2 bases, with 11 bases between. CDR3 size: 15 residues. CDR3 region: CASSLTPGGNQPQHF. The CDR3 nucleotides read TGTGCCAGCAGCTTAACCCCAGGAGGCAATCAGCCCCAGCATTTT.

This clonotype was observed a few times. This chain connects TRBV5-1 to TRBJ2-4, with 11 nucleotides matching TRBD1. Germline V CDR1 and CDR2: SGHRS, YFSETQ. Trimming cost V 4 bases and J 7 bases; bases outside gene matches: 13. There are 17 residues in the CDR3. Written as DNA, the CDR3 is TGCGCCAGCAGCATGACCGGGACAGGGGGAGTTTGGAACATTCAGTACTTC. Residues: CASSMTGTGGVWNIQYF.

V gene TRBV7-2 combines with J gene TRBJ1-6; possible D gene TRBD1, 5 bases. Germline V gene data show CDR1 as SGHTA and CDR2 as FQGNSA. Trimming removed 0 bases from V and 9 bases from J, with 12 bases in between. The CDR3 loop spans 15 amino acids. CDR3 DNA: TGTGCCAGCAGCTTAGCAGGGGCACCCTTTTCACCCCTCCACTTT. Its protein is CASSLAGAPFSPLHF.

This chain joins TRBV7-9 and TRBJ1-4; maybe TRBD1 (6 bases). Germline values: CDR1 SEHNR, CDR2 FQNEAQ (reference sequence). The germline V and J ends were trimmed by 1 base and 5 bases, with 11 bases remaining between them. The CDR3 is made up of 15 amino acids. Here the CDR3 reads CASSLVDRENEKLFF. Written as DNA, the CDR3 is TGTGCCAGCAGCTTAGTGGACAGAGAGAATGAAAAACTGTTTTTT.

Comment on this clonotype: This could be a read error, since a much larger clone is one nucleotide away. This chain joins TRBV12-3 or TRBV12-4 and TRBJ2-7; unclear D gene. V was clipped by 4 bases and J by 6 bases, with 13 bases between them. The CDR3 spans 13 residues. The CDR3 nucleotides read TGTGCCAGCAGTTGGGCCCCGACGGGCGAGCAGTACTTC. It encodes CASSWAPTGEQYF.

The chain is built from TRBV5-1 and TRBJ1-2; 9 nucleotides match TRBD1. V lost 4 bases, J lost 7 bases, and 8 bases stayed unmatched. CDR1 SGHRS and CDR2 YFSETQ come from the germline V gene. There are 14 residues in the CDR3. The CDR3 DNA sequence: TGCGCCAGCAGCACCGAGGGACAGGGAAGTGGCTACACCTTC. Protein sequence: CASSTEGQGSGYTF.

The chain uses TRBV2 and TRBJ1-2, with 10 bases matching TRBD1. Germline V gives CDR1 SNHLY, CDR2 FYNNEI. This CDR3 has 14 amino acids. J lost 8 bases, V lost 6 bases, and 9 bases had no gene match. The DNA for the CDR3 is TGTGCCAGCAGCTCCGGGACAGGGGTGGGCGGCTACACCTTC. It codes for CASSSGTGVGGYTF.